Each of the 22 T cell receptor beta chains below was sequenced from the same sample in a study of vaccination and CD4 T cells after COVID-19. Time point in this sample: late sampling 161 to 241 days after vaccination in a few convalescent patients. Treatment given: approximately 9-day PBMC culture with coronavirus spike peptide pools or control peptides (ViraFEST assay). Researchers used the Oncomine TCR Beta short-read assay to sequence DNA from cultured CD4+ T cells. TCRdb redid the calling of the PCR reads with MiXCR, one entry per CDR3 protein. Here the sample spans about 23,000 distinct CDR3 sequences, around two fifths being singletons. Their antigen targets remain unknown. Material: CD4+ T cells from blood, cultured in vitro, obtained about 7 months after SARS-CoV-2 vaccination. Receptors originate from a human donor who had recovered from COVID-19.

This chain connects TRBV6-5 to TRBJ2-2, with 8 bases lining up with TRBD1. The germline CDR1 and CDR2 sequences are MNHEY and SVGAGI. The junction had 5 bases not matched to a gene; V was cut back by 1 base and J by 1 base. The CDR3 length is 17 residues. The CDR3 DNA reads TGTGCCAGCAGTTACTTCAGTGGGACAGGGAACACCGGGGAGCTGTTTTTT. As protein: CASSYFSGTGNTGELFF.

The chain carries TRBV20-1 and TRBJ1-5, with D perhaps matching TRBD1 (6 bases). V shed 5 bases and J shed 0 bases, with 17 bases lying between them. CDR1 is DFQATT and CDR2 is SNEGSKA in the germline V gene (reference sequence). There are 16 residues in the CDR3. In DNA form, the CDR3 reads TGCAGTGCTGGGGGCGCCGATGACCATAGCAATCAGCCCCAGCATTTT. Translated: CSAGGADDHSNQPQHF.

The rearrangement links TRBV7-9 to TRBJ1-1; D call uncertain. CDR3 length equals 13 residues. CDR1 is SEHNR and CDR2 is FQNEAQ in the germline V gene (reference sequence). Trimming shortened V by 1 base and J by 1 base, and 4 bases separated the two germline ends. CDR3 sequence (DNA): TGTGCCAGCAGCTTAGGACAGAACACTGAAGCTTTCTTT. As protein: CASSLGQNTEAFF.

The J gene is TRBJ2-7, the V gene TRBV7-2, with 7 bases that match TRBD2. This CDR3 contains 13 residues. Germline CDR1 SGHTA, CDR2 FQGNSA. V shed 5 bases, J shed 3 bases, and the junction held 4 bases outside the gene matches. The CDR3 reads CASSRGGGYEQYF. CDR3 sequence (DNA): TGTGCCAGCAGCCGGGGCGGGGGCTACGAGCAGTACTTC.

This rearrangement joins TRBV20-1 to TRBJ2-7, with TRBD1 as a possible D gene (5 bases). From germline, CDR1 is DFQATT and CDR2 SNEGSKA (reference sequence). This CDR3 region has 14 residues. V gave up 6 bases and J gave up 1 base, with 16 bases separating them. The CDR3 DNA reads as TGCAGTGCCCCCCGACAGCCATCGTCCTACGAGCAGTACTTC. Translation gives CSAPRQPSSYEQYF.

This clonotype was seen only a few times. The chain is built from TRBV6-1 and TRBJ1-5, with D possibly matching TRBD1 (6 bases). V lost 3 bases to trimming and J lost 1 base, with 7 bases between them. CDR1 and CDR2 from the germline V gene are MNHNS and SASEGT. The CDR3 extends over 14 amino acids. CDR3 residues: CASSDRGSNQPQHF. The CDR3, as DNA: TGTGCCAGCAGTGACAGGGGAAGCAATCAGCCCCAGCATTTT.

The chain carries TRBV21-1 and TRBJ2-5; TRBD2 is taken as the D call from the table, unchecked against the DNA. TRBV21-1 is recorded as a pseudogene. This CDR3 region has 16 residues. The CDR3 is CASSKQRAGGPWTQYF. The CDR3 DNA is TGTGCCAGCAGCAAACAACGAGCGGGGGGGCCTTGGACCCAGTACTTC.

The chain has TRBV5-8 and TRBJ1-6; TRBD1 is a possible D gene (5 bases). With 3 bases removed from V and 14 bases from J, the gap between germline ends came to 18 bases. The CDR3 extends over 14 amino acids. Germline CDR1 reads SGHTS; CDR2 reads YDEGEE. The chain's CDR3 is CASSWSGNSAALHF. CDR3 DNA sequence: TGTGCCAGCAGCTGGTCAGGGAATTCTGCGGCCCTCCACTTT.

V usage is TRBV7-2 and J usage is TRBJ2-1; TRBD1 agrees at 7 bases. Losses at the gene ends were 5 bases for V and 5 bases for J; bases not matched to a gene: 15. CDR1 and CDR2 (germline): SGHTA, FQGNSA. The CDR3 is made up of 17 amino acids. The CDR3 region has the DNA TGTGCCAGCAGCGTATCCCACAGGGGTCGAGGTAACAATGAGCAGTTCTTC. Translation: CASSVSHRGRGNNEQFF.

CDR3 sequence reads: CASSLSGQHGYTF. The DNA for the CDR3 is TGTGCCAGCAGCTTAAGTGGACAGCACGGCTACACCTTC. This chain joins TRBV7-9 and TRBJ1-2; a weak D match, TRBD1 (6 bases). Germline CDR1 and CDR2: SEHNR and FQNEAQ (reference sequence). V dropped 2 bases and J dropped 8 bases, with 12 bases sitting between them. The CDR3 runs to 13 residues.

The chain combines TRBV20-1 with TRBJ2-3, with D maybe TRBD2 (5 bases). V lost 2 bases and J 3 bases, leaving 6 bases between the germline ends. The CDR3 has 12 residues. Germline V CDR1 and CDR2: DFQATT, SNEGSKA (reference sequence). This chain's CDR3 is CSARRDTDTQYF. In DNA, the CDR3 is TGCAGTGCTAGACGGGATACAGATACGCAGTATTTT.

The rearrangement links TRBV6-1 to TRBJ1-2; D might be TRBD1 (6 bases). In germline, CDR1 is MNHNS, CDR2 SASEGT. This CDR3 region has 15 residues. V was shortened by 5 bases and J by 0 bases, with 13 bases between the two germline ends. The CDR3 protein is CASSKTGAANYGYTF. The CDR3 DNA reads as TGTGCCAGCAGTAAGACAGGCGCAGCTAACTATGGCTACACCTTC.

This clonotype was picked up one time. The chain carries TRBV7-6 and TRBJ2-5; possible D gene TRBD2, 6 bases. Trimming shortened V by 1 base and J by 4 bases, and 10 bases separated the two germline ends. The CDR3 has 14 residues. Germline CDR1 reads SGHVS; CDR2 reads FNYEAQ. The CDR3 protein is CASSLVGSGETQYF. The CDR3 DNA is TGTGCCAGCAGCTTAGTCGGGAGCGGAGAGACCCAGTACTTC.

The V gene is TRBV20-1, the J gene TRBJ2-7, with D perhaps TRBD2 (6 bases). The CDR3 has 13 residues. V gave up 2 bases and J gave up 1 base, with 9 bases separating them. Germline V gene sequence: CDR1 DFQATT, CDR2 SNEGSKA (reference sequence). This CDR3 is CSARTGESYEQYF. CDR3 sequence (DNA): TGCAGTGCTAGAACGGGGGAATCCTACGAGCAGTACTTC.

The genes are TRBV6-1 and TRBJ2-7, with no clear D. Trimming took 6 bases from V and 2 from J, leaving 17 bases between them. The germline CDR1 and CDR2 sequences are MNHNS and SASEGT. CDR3 length equals 15 residues. This chain's CDR3 is CASRVSQSFTYEQYF. As DNA, the CDR3 is TGTGCCAGCAGAGTTTCACAGTCCTTCACCTACGAGCAGTACTTC.

The gene calls are TRBV7-8 and TRBJ2-7; tentatively, D is TRBD2 (6 bases). Trimming took 5 bases from V and 2 from J, leaving 16 bases between them. The CDR3 spans 15 residues. CDR1 SGHVS and CDR2 FQNEAQ come from the germline V gene. The CDR3 is CASSKVASDAYEQYF. The DNA for the CDR3 is TGTGCCAGCAGCAAAGTGGCTAGCGACGCCTACGAGCAGTACTTC.

This rearrangement joins TRBV20-1 to TRBJ2-7, with 9 bases fitting TRBD2. Germline-derived CDR1 and CDR2 are DFQATT and SNEGSKA (reference sequence). With 7 bases clipped from V and 4 bases from J, the junction kept 8 bases outside the gene matches. The CDR3 runs 13 residues. The CDR3 is CSGLTSGEYEQYF. The CDR3 DNA follows: TGCAGTGGGCTGACTAGCGGAGAGTACGAGCAGTACTTC.

This clonotype was detected a few times. The chain uses TRBV20-1 and TRBJ2-7; TRBD2 aligns across 11 bases. V lost 3 bases, J lost 3 bases, and 4 bases stayed unmatched. Germline V gene lookup returns CDR1 DFQATT and CDR2 SNEGSKA (reference sequence). The CDR3 consists of 14 residues. CDR3 nucleotides: TGCAGTGCTAGTCGACTAGCGGGATTCTACGAGCAGTACTTC. This sequence encodes CSASRLAGFYEQYF.

This sequence joins TRBV7-8 and TRBJ2-1; TRBD1 or TRBD2 may be the D gene (7 bases each). Per the germline V gene, CDR1 is SGHVS and CDR2 is FQNEAQ. Between the trimmed V and J ends, which lost 2 bases and 5 bases, there was a span of 16 bases. This CDR3 is built from 16 residues. The CDR3, as DNA: TGTGCCAGCAGCTTAAGGCGGGGGAGGGGGCACAATGAGCAGTTCTTC. Protein: CASSLRRGRGHNEQFF. The complete variable domain, with remaining parts taken from reference TRBV7-8 and TRBJ2-1, reads GAGVSQSPRYKVAKRGQDVALRCDPISGHVSLFWYQQALGQGPEFLTYFQNEAQLDKSGLPSDRFFAERPEGSVSTLKIQRTQQEDSAVYLCASSLRRGRGHNEQFFGPGTRLTVL.

This chain uses TRBV12-3 or TRBV12-4 with TRBJ2-6; D may be TRBD2 (6 bases). The CDR3 contains 15 residues. V was clipped by 5 bases and J by 1 base, with 9 bases between them. CDR3 DNA: TGTGCCAGCAGTGATCGGGGGTCTGGGGCCAACGTCCTGACTTTC. Its protein product is CASSDRGSGANVLTF.

J is TRBJ2-7 and V is TRBV11-2, with D maybe TRBD1 (6 bases). V lost 5 bases, J lost 2 bases, and 7 bases lay in between. The CDR3 has 12 residues. Looked up from germline, CDR1 is SGHAT and CDR2 is FQNNGV. The CDR3 DNA reads TGTGCCAGCAGCAAGGGGGCCTACGAGCAGTACTTC. This codes for CASSKGAYEQYF. The whole variable domain, remainder taken from reference TRBV11-2 and TRBJ2-7, is EAGVAQSPRYKIIEKRQSVAFWCNPISGHATLYWYQQILGQGPKLLIQFQNNGVVDDSQLPKDRFSAERLKGVDSTLKIQPAKLEDSAVYLCASSKGAYEQYFGPGTRLTVT.

This sequence joins TRBV19 and TRBJ2-1; D might be TRBD1 (6 bases). This CDR3 has 15 residues. Trimming cost V 4 bases and J 9 bases, with 19 bases left between them. The germline V gene has CDR1 LNHDA and CDR2 SQIVND (reference sequence). CDR3 in DNA: TGTGCCAGTAGTACTCAGGGATGGGGGCTGGGTGAGCAGTTCTTC. Encoded protein: CASSTQGWGLGEQFF.